This TCR beta chain appears in the sequencing data of a study of control samples from healthy donors and cancer patients. TCRdb keeps only in-frame clones here, not all; method: immunoSEQ multiplex PCR. The repertoire holds about 160,000 clones, with 94% as singletons. Germline CDR1 SNHLY, CDR2 FYNNEI. V lost 4 bases and J 8 bases, leaving 16 bases between the germline ends. This CDR3 region has 14 residues. The chain is built from TRBV2 and TRBJ2-3; D is unresolved. Material: blood. The sequence derives from a woman in her thirties or forties in good health. CDR3 region: CASSVEHLSGTQYF. The CDR3 region has the DNA TGTGCCAGCAGTGTGGAACATTTGTCGGGTACGCAGTATTTT.